This TCR beta chain was observed in a study of beta chain features in type 1 diabetes. General study results and limits: Moderately but significantly shorter TCRB CDR3s were found in Type 1 diabetes patients in all four CD4+ subsets.

Investigators reverse transcribed all isolated RNA, so they sequenced expressed TCRB transcripts. Assay used: immunoSEQ multiplex PCR; TCRdb lists only in-frame clones, some missing. Here the sample spans about 620,000 clones, around 16% being singletons. Concerning this clone itself: The antigen is not known.

This receptor was obtained from a man aged 18 to 29 in good health. The sample comprised naive CD4+ T cells from blood.

CDR3 bases: TGTGCCAGCACCCTGGGCGGCCAGCAAGAGACCCAGTACTTC. Encoded protein: CASTLGGQQETQYF. The chain links TRBV7-2 to TRBJ2-5, with D uncertain. Germline lookup yields CDR1 SGHTA and CDR2 FQGNSA. V lost 7 bases and J lost 2, with 14 bases in between. CDR3 length: 14 amino acids.